The 10 T cell receptor beta chains below were found in one sample sequenced in a study of CD8 T cells in ankylosing spondylitis. Study-wide results and caveats: Seemingly distinctive of ankylosing spondylitis blood was a TCR beta motif formed by eight highly homologous variants.

These receptors' targets are unknown. TCRdb analysed the 5' RACE reads with MiXCR anew, one entry per CDR3 protein. Here the sample spans about 840,000 distinct CDR3 sequences, approximately 12% being singletons. Source material: blood, either unsorted or a sorted T cell fraction (not recorded which). Receptor source: a male donor with ankylosing spondylitis.

The chain employs TRBV3-1 and TRBJ1-6; D gene unclear. CDR1 and CDR2 (germline): LGHDT, YNNKEL (reference sequence). The CDR3 sequence is 14 residues long. Trimming took off 1 base at V and 8 bases at J, with 9 bases between the two ends. CDR3 DNA sequence: TGTGCCAGCAGCCAAGCACCTGGAGATTCACCCCTCCACTTT. Encoded protein: CASSQAPGDSPLHF.

The chain recombines TRBV10-3 with TRBJ2-2; 10 nucleotides agree with TRBD2. This CDR3 region has 15 residues. Germline values: CDR1 ENHRY, CDR2 SYGVKD. The V and J ends lost 4 bases and 6 bases, in that order; junction bases with no gene match: 5. In DNA form, the CDR3 reads TGTGCCATCAGTGCTGGGACTAGCGATCCCGGGGAGCTGTTTTTT. Protein sequence: CAISAGTSDPGELFF.

This clonotype has only a few counts. V gene TRBV27 combines with J gene TRBJ1-4, with 11 bases identical to TRBD1. The CDR3 contains 22 residues. In germline, CDR1 is MNHEY, CDR2 SMNVEV (reference sequence). After removal of 4 bases from V and 8 bases from J, the junction contained 27 bases not matched to a gene. The CDR3, as DNA: TGTGCCAGCAGTTCCCCCGGGACAGGGGGTGTATTAGAAGGCGGAGGTTTAGAAAAACTGTTTTTT. Protein: CASSSPGTGGVLEGGGLEKLFF. The full variable domain, completed using reference TRBV27 and TRBJ1-4, is EAQVTQNPRYLITVTGKKLTVTCSQNMNHEYMSWYRQDPGLGLRQIYYSMNVEVTDKGDVPEGYKVSRKEKRNFPLILESPSPNQTSLYFCASSSPGTGGVLEGGGLEKLFFGSGTQLSVL.

The chain is built from TRBV20-1 and TRBJ2-7; no definite D call. The CDR3 spans 14 residues. Germline V lookup: CDR1 DFQATT, CDR2 SNEGSKA (reference sequence). V lost 0 bases to trimming and J lost 0 bases, with 9 bases between them. The CDR3 region has the DNA TGCAGTGCTAGAGATCCTTGGAACTCCTACGAGCAGTACTTC. Translation: CSARDPWNSYEQYF.

As to this clonotype: No conserved phenylalanine or tryptophan ends this CDR3, so it is likely a read error. The genes are TRBV7-8 and TRBJ2-2; no clear D. The V gene's germline CDR1 is SGHVS and CDR2 FQNEAQ. Trimming stripped 2 bases from V and 2 bases from J, with 6 bases between. This CDR3 comprises 14 residues. CDR3 DNA: TGTGCCAGCAGCTTATATCCCAACACCGGGGAGCTGTTTCTT. It encodes CASSLYPNTGELFL.

The genes are TRBV4-2 and TRBJ1-2, with 9 bases fitting TRBD1. Per germline, CDR1 LGHNA and CDR2 YNFKEQ. Trimming at V came to 4 bases and at J to 4 bases, leaving 7 bases not matched to a gene. The CDR3 is made up of 15 amino acids. This CDR3 is CASSPYRGQGYGYTF. CDR3 DNA sequence: TGTGCCAGCAGCCCTTACAGGGGGCAGGGCTATGGCTACACCTTC.

This clonotype was picked up a small number of times. The chain uses TRBV28 and TRBJ2-3, with D unclear. The CDR3 extends over 15 amino acids. Germline V lookup: CDR1 MDHEN, CDR2 SYDVKM. V was pared by 4 bases and J by 0 bases, with 11 bases between. The CDR3, as DNA: TGTGCCAGCAGTTCGTGGCAGGTTAGCACAGATACGCAGTATTTT. This gives the protein CASSSWQVSTDTQYF. Combining the CDR3 with reference TRBV28 and TRBJ2-3 gives the whole variable domain DVKVTQSSRYLVKRTGEKVFLECVQDMDHENMFWYRQDPGLGLRLIYFSYDVKMKEKGDIPEGYSVSREKKERFSLILESASTNQTSMYLCASSSWQVSTDTQYFGPGTRLTVL.

The chain uses TRBV29-1 and TRBJ2-6, with D hard to call. Trimming cost V 3 bases and J 2 bases, with 5 bases left between them. Germline CDR1 is SQVTM and CDR2 is ANQGSEA. CDR3 size: 13 residues. CDR3 residues: CSVDSTGANVLTF. The DNA of the CDR3 is TGCAGCGTTGACTCAACTGGGGCCAACGTCCTGACTTTC.

This clonotype was observed at least ten times. The chain combines TRBV5-1 with TRBJ1-6, with 7 nucleotides matching TRBD1. From germline, CDR1 is SGHRS and CDR2 YFSETQ. Trimming took 8 bases from V and 6 from J; bases not matched to a gene: 8. CDR3 length: 14 residues. The CDR3 region is CASGIGTVNSPLHF. The CDR3 bases are TGCGCCAGTGGGATCGGGACAGTTAATTCACCCCTCCACTTT.

This clonotype was seen a few times. The J gene is TRBJ1-6, the V gene TRBV27; D ambiguous. Trimming took 7 bases from V and 0 from J, leaving 7 bases between them. The CDR3 spans 14 residues. Germline V gene data show CDR1 as MNHEY and CDR2 as SMNVEV (reference sequence). The CDR3: CASTQSSYNSPLHF. The CDR3 bases are TGTGCCAGCACCCAGAGCTCCTATAATTCACCCCTCCACTTT.